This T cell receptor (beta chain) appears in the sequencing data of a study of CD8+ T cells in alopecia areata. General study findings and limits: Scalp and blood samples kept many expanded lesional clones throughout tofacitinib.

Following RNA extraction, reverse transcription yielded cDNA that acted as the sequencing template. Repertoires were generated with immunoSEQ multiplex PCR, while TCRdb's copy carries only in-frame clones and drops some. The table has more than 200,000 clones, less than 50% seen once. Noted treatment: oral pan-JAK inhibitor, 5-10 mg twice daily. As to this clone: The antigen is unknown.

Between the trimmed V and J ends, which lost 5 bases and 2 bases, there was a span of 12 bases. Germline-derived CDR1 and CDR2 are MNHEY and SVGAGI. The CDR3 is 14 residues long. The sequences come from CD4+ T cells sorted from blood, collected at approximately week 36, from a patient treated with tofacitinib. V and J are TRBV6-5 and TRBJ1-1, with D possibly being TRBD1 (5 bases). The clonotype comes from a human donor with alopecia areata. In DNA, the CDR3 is TGTGCCAGCAGTGCCAAAAGGGGTAACACTGAAGCTTTCTTT. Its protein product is CASSAKRGNTEAFF.